The present entry profiles one T cell receptor beta chain with its context. The repertoire was sequenced with immunoSEQ multiplex PCR; TCRdb's copy has only in-frame clones and lacks some. The sample carries 80,000 or so clones, roughly 90% recorded once. The data derive from a study of OX40 agonist ivuxolimab in advanced cancers. Study in general: Antecedent anti-PD-1, anti-PD-L1 or anti-CTLA-4 therapy was permissible, with under 50% having received some.

The junction had 8 bases not matched to a gene; V was cut back by 6 bases and J by 3 bases. The CDR3 runs to 15 residues. Per germline, CDR1 KGHSH and CDR2 LQKENI. The sample in question was CD4+ or CD8+ T cells sorted from blood, obtained in a trial of the OX40 agonist ivuxolimab. The origin of this receptor is an adult with an advanced solid tumor such as melanoma, head and neck, liver or kidney cancer. The chain uses TRBV18 and TRBJ1-1; 9 bases are shared with TRBD1. The CDR3 region is CASSPPGQGHTEAFF. In DNA form, the CDR3 reads TGTGCCAGCTCCCCTCCGGGACAGGGACACACTGAAGCTTTCTTT. Full variable domain (remainder filled in from reference TRBV18 and TRBJ1-1): NAGVMQNPRHLVRRRGQEARLRCSPMKGHSHVYWYRQLPEEGLKFMVYLQKENIIDESGMPKERFSAEFPKEGPSILRIQQVVRGDSAAYFCASSPPGQGHTEAFFGQGTRLTVV.